A single sample is the source of the 29 T cell receptor beta chains below, sequenced in a study of T cell repertoires in cytomegalovirus infection. Their target antigens are unknown. TCRdb processed the reads anew with MiXCR; each CDR3 protein has one entry. Among 300,000 or so distinct CDR3 sequences listed, 20% to 25% were seen once. This material consisted of cultured PBMCs, taken from culture after CMV antigen stimulation. The receptor set was obtained from a human donor in good health (CMV status not recorded). Some clones in this sample may be carry-over from other donors' samples.

Worth noting for this clonotype: This may stem from a read error, because a much larger clone lies one nucleotide away. CDR3 sequence: CASVGSSYNEQFF. The CDR3 DNA sequence: TGTGCCAGCGTTGGGAGCTCCTACAATGAGCAGTTCTTC. The chain combines TRBV28 with TRBJ2-1; D might be TRBD2 (5 bases). CDR1 MDHEN and CDR2 SYDVKM come from the germline V gene. The CDR3 extends over 13 amino acids. Deletions cut 8 bases from V and 0 bases from J, with 8 bases between.

This rearrangement joins TRBV7-2 to TRBJ2-3; D remains unclear. This CDR3 spans 14 amino acids. CDR1 and CDR2 from the germline V gene are SGHTA and FQGNSA. The V gene lost 4 bases and the J gene lost 0 bases, with 8 bases spanning the gap. In DNA form, the CDR3 reads TGTGCCAGCAGCTCCCAAGCCAGCACAGATACGCAGTATTTT. Amino acid sequence: CASSSQASTDTQYF.

This rearrangement joins TRBV20-1 to TRBJ2-5, with D perhaps being TRBD1 or TRBD2 (5 bases each). Germline V gene data show CDR1 as DFQATT and CDR2 as SNEGSKA (reference sequence). The ends were cut back, 3 bases at V and 1 base at J, with 9 bases in the middle. The CDR3 extends over 13 amino acids. The CDR3 DNA sequence: TGCAGTGCTAGTTTGGGACCCCAAGAGACCCAGTACTTC. Its translation is CSASLGPQETQYF.

This clonotype was seen ten or more times. The rearrangement joins TRBV7-2 to TRBJ1-4, with D maybe TRBD1 (5 bases). Per germline, CDR1 SGHTA and CDR2 FQGNSA. Trimming took off 5 bases at V and 8 bases at J, with 21 bases between the two ends. The CDR3 spans 16 residues. The CDR3 sequence is CASSQRGPLLDEKLFF. The DNA of the CDR3 is TGTGCCAGCAGCCAAAGGGGTCCTTTGCTAGACGAAAAACTGTTTTTT.

V usage is TRBV28 and J usage is TRBJ1-6; D possibly corresponds to TRBD1 (5 bases). CDR1 is MDHEN and CDR2 is SYDVKM in the germline V gene. This CDR3 has 15 amino acids. Trimming took off 6 bases at V and 0 bases at J, with 9 bases between the two ends. The CDR3 coding sequence is TGTGCCAGCAGCTCGGGGGTCTCCTATAATTCACCCCTCCACTTT. It specifies CASSSGVSYNSPLHF. The full variable domain, in which reference TRBV28 and TRBJ1-6 provide the parts outside the CDR3, is DVKVTQSSRYLVKRTGEKVFLECVQDMDHENMFWYRQDPGLGLRLIYFSYDVKMKEKGDIPEGYSVSREKKERFSLILESASTNQTSMYLCASSSGVSYNSPLHFGNGTRLTVT.

In its sample, this clonotype was seen a few times. V gene TRBV27 combines with J gene TRBJ2-1; 10 nucleotides agree with TRBD2. CDR3 length: 15 residues. V shed 5 bases, J shed 9 bases, and the junction held 10 bases outside the gene matches. The germline CDR1 and CDR2 sequences are MNHEY and SMNVEV (reference sequence). CDR3 sequence: CASSNGVAGGVEQFF. The CDR3 DNA reads as TGTGCCAGCAGTAACGGGGTAGCGGGAGGTGTTGAGCAGTTCTTC.

This clonotype was seen only a few times. The chain is built from TRBV5-4 and TRBJ2-3; 8 bases are a match to TRBD1. The CDR3 totals 16 residues. CDR1 is SGHNT, CDR2 YYREEE, per germline (reference sequence). V gave up 0 bases and J gave up 2 bases; unmatched junction bases: 5. The CDR3 reads CASSLAGQGPTDTQYF. In DNA, the CDR3 is TGTGCCAGCAGCTTGGCTGGACAGGGCCCCACAGATACGCAGTATTTT. Together with reference TRBV5-4 and TRBJ2-3, the CDR3 gives the full variable domain: ETGVTQSPTHLIKTRGQQVTLRCSSQSGHNTVSWYQQALGQGPQFIFQYYREEENGRGNFPPRFSGLQFPNYSSELNVNALELDDSALYLCASSLAGQGPTDTQYFGPGTRLTVL.

The rearrangement links TRBV27 to TRBJ2-7, with 10 bases matching TRBD2. Trimming at V came to 4 bases and at J to 1 base, leaving 1 base not matched to a gene. CDR1 and CDR2 from the germline V gene are MNHEY and SMNVEV (reference sequence). This CDR3 has 14 residues. The CDR3 here is CASSSGLASYEQYF. For the CDR3, the DNA is TGTGCCAGCAGTTCGGGACTAGCGTCCTACGAGCAGTACTTC.

This clonotype has only a few counts. This chain links TRBV11-2 with TRBJ2-7, with TRBD2 identical over 7 bases. CDR1 and CDR2 (germline): SGHAT, FQNNGV. Trimming cost V 3 bases and J 1 base; bases outside gene matches: 6. This CDR3 is 15 amino acids long. CDR3 DNA sequence: TGTGCCAGCAGCTTCACTAGCGCCTCATCCTACGAGCAGTACGTC. Translating gives CASSFTSASSYEQYV.

This clonotype was detected many times. V usage is TRBV12-5 and J usage is TRBJ2-6, with a tentative D call TRBD2 (6 bases). Trimming left V 3 bases short and J 0 bases short, with 12 bases between. Germline lookup yields CDR1 LGHNT and CDR2 FRNRAP. The CDR3 totals 17 residues. CDR3 sequence (DNA): TGTGCTAGTGGTTTAACCCGGCGGGACTCTGGGGCCAACGTCCTGACTTTC. Translated: CASGLTRRDSGANVLTF.

The chain combines TRBV6-5 with TRBJ1-6, with a weak D call TRBD1 (6 bases). CDR1 is MNHEY, CDR2 SVGAGI, per germline. CDR3 length: 16 amino acids. V lost 2 bases and J 7 bases, leaving 15 bases between the germline ends. The CDR3 region has the DNA TGTGCCAGCAGTTACGGGTCTAGGCAGGGGAATTCACCCCTCCACTTT. This codes for CASSYGSRQGNSPLHF.

This chain uses TRBV11-2 with TRBJ2-1; no firm D call. CDR3 size: 17 residues. Germline assignment: CDR1 SGHAT and CDR2 FQNNGV. V was pared by 1 base and J by 0 bases, with 13 bases between. The CDR3 nucleotides are TGTGCCAGCAGCTTAGCTCTCTTTAGGAGCTCCTACAATGAGCAGTTCTTC. Amino acids: CASSLALFRSSYNEQFF.

CDR3 sequence reads: CASGLDRASTDTQYF. CDR3 coding DNA: TGTGCTAGTGGTCTAGACAGGGCTAGCACAGATACGCAGTATTTT. V and J are TRBV12-5 and TRBJ2-3, with 7 bases aligning to TRBD1. With 5 bases clipped from V and 0 bases from J, the junction kept 5 bases outside the gene matches. The CDR3 covers 15 residues. Germline V gene sequence: CDR1 LGHNT, CDR2 FRNRAP. The full variable domain, in which reference TRBV12-5 and TRBJ2-3 provide the parts outside the CDR3, is DARVTQTPRHKVTEMGQEVTMRCQPILGHNTVFWYRQTMMQGLELLAYFRNRAPLDDSGMPKDRFSAEMPDATLATLKIQPSEPRDSAVYFCASGLDRASTDTQYFGPGTRLTVL.

This clonotype was found many times. V gene TRBV7-7 combines with J gene TRBJ2-7, with D perhaps assigned TRBD1 or TRBD2 (6 bases each). This CDR3 has 15 amino acids. CDR1 is SSHAT, CDR2 FNYEAQ, per germline (reference sequence). CDR3 amino acids: CASSLGGPQLCEQYV. CDR3 in DNA: TGTGCTAGCAGCTTAGGGGGGCCCCAGCTGTGCGAGCAGTACGTC.

This clonotype was counted a few times. The chain employs TRBV6-1 and TRBJ1-1, with D maybe TRBD1 (6 bases). Trimming left V 5 bases short and J 10 bases short, with 11 bases between. Germline CDR1 reads MNHNS; CDR2 reads SASEGT. There are 11 residues in the CDR3. CDR3: CASSTTGIAFF. Here the CDR3 DNA reads TGTGCCAGCAGTACTACAGGGATAGCTTTCTTT.

The chain joins TRBV6-2 or TRBV6-3 to TRBJ2-5, with 7 bases that match TRBD1. With 6 bases clipped from V and 1 base from J, the junction kept 8 bases outside the gene matches. Germline values: CDR1 MNHEY, CDR2 SVGEGT. The CDR3 is 15 residues long. In DNA form, the CDR3 reads TGTGCCAGCAGACCGCGTGGACAGGTCCAAGAGACCCAGTACTTC. Protein product: CASRPRGQVQETQYF.

This clonotype has a handful of counts. The chain employs TRBV4-1 and TRBJ2-1, with TRBD2 matching over 7 bases. CDR3 size: 17 residues. Trimming removed 4 bases from V and 7 bases from J; junction bases left unmatched: 16. The germline V gene has CDR1 MGHRA and CDR2 YSYEKL. This chain's CDR3 is CASSRRAGGAGDNEQFF. In nucleotides, the CDR3 is TGCGCCAGCAGCCGCCGGGCGGGTGGGGCGGGAGATAATGAGCAGTTCTTC.

This clonotype appeared many times. The chain employs TRBV7-9 and TRBJ1-5; D perhaps matches TRBD1 (5 bases). Per germline, CDR1 SEHNR and CDR2 FQNEAQ (reference sequence). The CDR3 is 17 residues long. Trimming cost V 5 bases and J 4 bases, with 21 bases left between them. Written as DNA, the CDR3 is TGTGCCAGCAGCAAAGTGGGCGAAGAGACAGAGAATCAGCCCCAGCATTTT. Amino acids: CASSKVGEETENQPQHF.

This clonotype was seen more than once but under ten times. The chain has TRBV29-1 and TRBJ1-1, with D maybe TRBD1 (5 bases). Trimming pared 3 bases from V and 0 bases from J, leaving 14 bases between. CDR1 and CDR2 from the germline V gene are SQVTM and ANQGSEA. The CDR3 has 15 residues. The CDR3 DNA reads as TGCAGCGTTGAGGGGCGGGTCGGATTGAACACTGAAGCTTTCTTT. Encoded protein: CSVEGRVGLNTEAFF.

This clonotype appeared many times. The V gene is TRBV7-2, the J gene TRBJ1-2; the D is unclear. Germline values: CDR1 SGHTA, CDR2 FQGNSA. The V end lost 1 base, the J end lost 5 bases, and 8 bases lay between the germline ends. The CDR3 sequence is 13 residues long. CDR3 residues: CASSLVGGYGYTF. The CDR3 nucleotides read TGTGCCAGCAGCTTAGTAGGAGGTTATGGCTACACCTTC. Complete variable domain (other parts from reference TRBV7-2 and TRBJ1-2): GAGVSQSPSNKVTEKGKDVELRCDPISGHTALYWYRQSLGQGLEFLIYFQGNSAPDKSGLPSDRFSAERTGGSVSTLTIQRTQQEDSAVYLCASSLVGGYGYTFGSGTRLTVV.

This rearrangement joins TRBV12-3 or TRBV12-4 to TRBJ1-2; D not resolved. The CDR3 has 13 amino acids. V lost 2 bases, J lost 2 bases, and 6 bases lay in between. This chain's CDR3 is CASSLYENYGYTF. The CDR3 region has the DNA TGTGCCAGCAGTTTATACGAAAACTATGGCTACACCTTC.

This clonotype was found a few times. The V call is TRBV7-2, the J call TRBJ2-5; TRBD2 matches at 10 bases. The J segment lost 4 bases and the V segment lost 5 bases, leaving 10 bases of the junction unmatched. The germline CDR1 and CDR2 sequences are SGHTA and FQGNSA. The CDR3 spans 16 residues. The CDR3 coding sequence is TGTGCCAGCAGCCCGCGGACTAGCGGAGATTTAGAGACCCAGTACTTC. Translating it yields CASSPRTSGDLETQYF.

V is TRBV20-1 and J is TRBJ2-7, with D tentatively TRBD1 (6 bases). The CDR3 runs to 17 residues. CDR1 and CDR2 (germline): DFQATT, SNEGSKA (reference sequence). Trimming left V 5 bases short and J 3 bases short, with 26 bases between. This CDR3 is CSAPTFDRTAEGYEQYF. The CDR3 bases are TGCAGTGCTCCGACTTTTGACAGGACCGCCGAAGGCTACGAGCAGTACTTC.

This clonotype was counted at least ten times. The CDR3 region is CASSARLAGWGTQYF. Written as DNA, the CDR3 is TGTGCCAGCAGCGCCAGACTAGCGGGATGGGGTACGCAGTATTTT. The chain combines TRBV7-2 with TRBJ2-3; 11 positions agree with TRBD2. In germline, CDR1 is SGHTA, CDR2 FQGNSA. This CDR3 is built from 15 residues. The trim removed 5 bases at V and 8 bases at J, leaving 9 bases unmatched.

This clonotype was observed a few times. The chain links TRBV11-2 to TRBJ1-1, with D hard to call. Trimming removed 5 bases from V and 2 bases from J, with 12 bases in between. In germline, CDR1 is SGHAT, CDR2 FQNNGV. The CDR3 spans 14 residues. The CDR3 nucleotides read TGTGCCAGCAGCGAAAACAGTCGAAACACTGAAGCTTTCTTT. Translating gives CASSENSRNTEAFF.

This clonotype was recorded a few times. The rearrangement joins TRBV7-9 to TRBJ2-7; possible D gene TRBD1, 5 bases. Germline V gives CDR1 SEHNR, CDR2 FQNEAQ (reference sequence). Trimming pared 4 bases from V and 0 bases from J, leaving 16 bases between. This CDR3 region has 16 residues. CDR3 region: CASSSRERQNSYEQYF. The CDR3 DNA follows: TGTGCCAGCAGCTCCCGCGAAAGACAGAACTCCTACGAGCAGTACTTC.

The table lists this clonotype with a few counts. The chain carries TRBV7-2 and TRBJ2-7; D might be TRBD2 (6 bases). V lost 2 bases to trimming and J lost 5 bases, with 16 bases between them. The CDR3 is 15 residues long. CDR1 and CDR2 (germline): SGHTA, FQGNSA. CDR3 sequence (DNA): TGTGCCAGCAGCTTATGGCCGGGAGTGGGGGACGAGCAGTACTTC. This encodes CASSLWPGVGDEQYF.

This chain uses TRBV6-2 or TRBV6-3 with TRBJ2-1; 9 bases match TRBD2. CDR3 length: 13 residues. Germline V CDR1 and CDR2: MNHEY, SVGEGT. V was clipped by 9 bases and J by 6 bases; unmatched bases: 6. The CDR3 region has the DNA TGTGCCAGTTACGGGACTAGCCTCAATGAGCAGTTCTTC. Amino acids: CASYGTSLNEQFF.

V usage is TRBV6-5 and J usage is TRBJ2-3; a weak D match, TRBD2 (6 bases). Deletions cut 5 bases from V and 6 bases from J, with 15 bases between. The germline CDR1 and CDR2 sequences are MNHEY and SVGAGI. This CDR3 is 14 amino acids long. The CDR3 loop reads CASSLDPRGDTQYF. DNA of the CDR3: TGTGCCAGCAGTCTAGATCCTCGGGGGGATACGCAGTATTTT.